This T cell receptor beta chain emerged from a study of beta chain features in type 1 diabetes. Study-level background: Patient and healthy donor groups were alike in age, gender and cell yields. Study-level results: Compared with healthy donors, patients appeared to share more similar naive, central memory and regulatory TCRB repertoires. Moderately but significantly shorter TCRB CDR3s were found in Type 1 diabetes patients in all four CD4+ subsets.

Regarding this clone: What it recognizes is unknown.

CDR1 is MGHDK and CDR2 is SYGVNS in the germline V gene. The ends were cut back, 2 bases at V and 8 bases at J, with 12 bases in the middle. The CDR3 has 13 residues. Sequenced material consisted of expressed TCRB transcripts (all of the isolated RNA was reverse transcribed). Read counts averaged approximately 3.5 million for samples of naive, central memory and regulatory T cells. Profiled with immunoSEQ multiplex PCR; TCRdb holds only in-frame clones, not every one. The data contain some 660,000 clones, around an eighth of them singletons. CD4+ naive, central memory, regulatory and stem cell-like memory subsets were isolated by sorting on CD45RO/CCR7/CD25/CD127/CD95/CD27.

This clonotype was sampled from a man aged 18 to 29 with type 1 diabetes. V is TRBV25-1 and J is TRBJ1-2; D remains ambiguous. Sequenced: naive CD4+ T cells from blood. The CDR3 coding sequence is TGTGCCAGCAGTGAAAGGTTGGCTTGGGGCTACACCTTC. This encodes CASSERLAWGYTF.